The clone carrying this T cell receptor (beta chain) occurred a few times. The data are from a study of blood T cell repertoires in COVID-19. Study in general: Some COVID-19 samples were acute and others convalescent; all came from the United States, Italy and Spain. Sample material is recorded as cDNA or gDNA derived from T cells, B-cell-depleted T cells, or PBMCs.

This CDR3 region has 12 residues. Trimming cost V 1 base and J 10 bases, with 7 bases left between them. Per germline, CDR1 SNHLY and CDR2 FYNNEI. As originally analysed: Amplification from reference gene primers served as the basis for estimated nucleated cell counts. This table comes from immunoSEQ multiplex PCR, and its TCRdb copy is limited to in-frame clones, with some not included. V, J and clone size reflect that table, while D and trimming were determined from the DNA. This table holds about 210,000 clones, roughly 75% found once. The source of this sequence is a woman aged 70-85 years with acute or convalescent COVID-19. V gene TRBV2 combines with J gene TRBJ2-2, with TRBD2 as a possible D gene (6 bases). The sample comprised peripheral blood. As DNA, the CDR3 is TGTGCCAGCAGTGAAGGGCGGGAGGAGCTGTTTTTT. Its translation is CASSEGREELFF.